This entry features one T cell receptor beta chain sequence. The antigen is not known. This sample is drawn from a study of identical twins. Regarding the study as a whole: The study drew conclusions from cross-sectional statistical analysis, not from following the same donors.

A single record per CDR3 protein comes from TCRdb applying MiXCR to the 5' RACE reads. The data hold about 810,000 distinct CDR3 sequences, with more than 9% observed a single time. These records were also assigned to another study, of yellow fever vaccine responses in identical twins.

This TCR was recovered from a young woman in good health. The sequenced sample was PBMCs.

CDR3 region: CASSPREGPATEAFF. CDR3 DNA: TGTGCCAGCAGCCCGCGGGAGGGCCCAGCCACTGAAGCTTTCTTT. The chain links TRBV7-9 to TRBJ1-1; D remains unclear. Trimming left V 5 bases short and J 4 bases short, with 17 bases between. Germline V CDR1 and CDR2: SEHNR, FQNEAQ (reference sequence). The CDR3 loop spans 15 amino acids.